These 27 T cell receptor beta chains came from one sample sequenced in a study of cytomegalovirus exposure and HLA in healthy donors. Use of 60 Vbeta and 13 Jbeta primers characterized the PCR. Libraries were prepared by immunoSEQ multiplex PCR; TCRdb keeps only in-frame clonotypes and omits some of them. The table shows under 200,000 clones, with approximately 82% occurring only once. The sequenced sample consisted of PBMCs. The receptor source for this set is a woman aged 18-30 years in good health and CMV-seronegative.

A few counts support this clone. The chain uses TRBV6-5 and TRBJ2-7, with D possibly TRBD1 on 5 matching bases. There are 14 residues in the CDR3. V gave up 2 bases and J gave up 1 base, with 9 bases separating them. The germline V gene has CDR1 MNHEY and CDR2 SVGAGI. The chain's CDR3 is CASSYRQTSYEQYF. The CDR3 nucleotides read TGTGCCAGCAGTTACCGACAGACATCCTACGAGCAGTACTTC.

This chain links TRBV18 with TRBJ1-1; 11 bases are shared with TRBD1. Germline V CDR1 and CDR2: KGHSH, LQKENI. The CDR3 covers 16 residues. The V and J ends lost 4 bases and 0 bases, in that order; junction bases with no gene match: 4. The CDR3 region has the DNA TGTGCCAGCTCACTAAGGGACAGGGGGGTGAACACTGAAGCTTTCTTT. Protein: CASSLRDRGVNTEAFF.

This clone was counted between two and nine times. The V gene is TRBV6-1, the J gene TRBJ1-5; a weak D match, TRBD1 (5 bases). The CDR3 loop spans 13 amino acids. Trimming removed 7 bases at V and 4 bases at J, with 11 bases between. Germline V CDR1 and CDR2: MNHNS, SASEGT. The CDR3 sequence is CASTDTKNQPQHF. DNA for the CDR3: TGTGCCAGCACGGACACCAAAAATCAGCCCCAGCATTTT.

Only one count was recorded for this clone. The chain has TRBV9 and TRBJ2-5; the D is unclear. Trimming stripped 0 bases from V and 1 base from J, with 10 bases between. The CDR3 is 15 residues long. Looked up from germline, CDR1 is SGDLS and CDR2 is YYNGEE. The CDR3 is CASSVDGQTQETQYF. CDR3 in DNA: TGTGCCAGCAGCGTAGATGGGCAGACCCAAGAGACCCAGTACTTC.

This clone was seen just once. This sequence joins TRBV7-8 and TRBJ2-1; the match to TRBD2 covers 7 bases. Per the germline V gene, CDR1 is SGHVS and CDR2 is FQNEAQ. This CDR3 is built from 14 residues. V gave up 1 base and J gave up 10 bases; unmatched junction bases: 7. CDR3 amino acids: CASSLETSSQEQFF. The CDR3 DNA sequence: TGTGCCAGCAGCTTAGAGACTAGCTCCCAAGAGCAGTTCTTC.

This clone is a singleton in its sample. The chain joins TRBV6-5 to TRBJ2-7, with TRBD1 identical over 9 bases. The CDR3 extends over 15 amino acids. After removal of 7 bases from V and 3 bases from J, the junction contained 10 bases not matched to a gene. Germline V gene data show CDR1 as MNHEY and CDR2 as SVGAGI. Here the CDR3 reads CASKPTGGMGYEQYF. The CDR3 nucleotides read TGTGCCAGCAAACCCACAGGGGGCATGGGCTACGAGCAGTACTTC.

This chain connects TRBV4-1 to TRBJ2-1, with a possible D match to TRBD2 (6 bases). Trimming pared 0 bases from V and 0 bases from J, leaving 12 bases between. This CDR3 has 17 amino acids. From germline, CDR1 is MGHRA and CDR2 YSYEKL. DNA of the CDR3: TGCGCCAGCAGCCAAGACGGGAGAGCGGTCTCCTACAATGAGCAGTTCTTC. Residues: CASSQDGRAVSYNEQFF.

This clone was counted a single time. Its ends do not fully match the called genes, so a read error is possible. The gene calls are TRBV7-7 and TRBJ2-5, with a possible D match to TRBD1 (6 bases). The germline CDR1 and CDR2 sequences are SSHAT and FNYEAQ (reference sequence). This CDR3 is built from 16 residues. The CDR3 DNA reads TGTGCTAGCAGCCCAGCCCTACCCCCAGGGGAAGAGACCCAGTACTTC. This gives the protein CASSPALPPGEETQYF. The complete variable domain, with remaining parts taken from reference TRBV7-7 and TRBJ2-5, reads GAGVSQSPRYKVTKRGQDVTLRCDPISSHATLYWYQQALGQGPEFLTYFNYEAQPDKSGLPSDRFSAERPEGSISTLTIQRTEQRDSAMYRCASSPALPPGEETQYFGPGTRLLVL.

The rearrangement joins TRBV27 to TRBJ1-1, with TRBD1 matching over 7 bases. The trim removed 3 bases at V and 11 bases at J, leaving 12 bases unmatched. The CDR3 spans 14 residues. Germline CDR1 is MNHEY and CDR2 is SMNVEV (reference sequence). In DNA, the CDR3 is TGTGCCAGCAGTTTTGACAGGGATTCGCGCGGGGCTTTCTTT. This encodes CASSFDRDSRGAFF.

The V and J genes are TRBV25-1 and TRBJ1-2; possibly TRBD1 for D (6 bases). Looked up from germline, CDR1 is MGHDK and CDR2 is SYGVNS. CDR3 length: 12 residues. V lost 6 bases and J 3 bases, leaving 8 bases between the germline ends. The DNA for the CDR3 is TGTGCCAGCAGGGACAGCTACTATGGCTACACCTTC. As protein: CASRDSYYGYTF.

The chain is built from TRBV19 and TRBJ1-2; 8 positions agree with TRBD1. Germline assignment: CDR1 LNHDA and CDR2 SQIVND (reference sequence). Trimming took 2 bases from V and 9 from J; bases not matched to a gene: 14. The length of the CDR3 is 16 residues. The CDR3 here is CASSINPGAGGDSYTF. CDR3 sequence (DNA): TGTGCCAGTAGTATAAATCCGGGGGCAGGGGGCGATAGCTACACCTTC.

This clone was found once. The chain uses TRBV9 and TRBJ2-3, with D perhaps TRBD2 (6 bases). Germline CDR1 SGDLS, CDR2 YYNGEE. Trimming removed 5 bases from V and 4 bases from J, with 11 bases in between. CDR3 length equals 13 residues. The CDR3 loop is CASREGHADTQYF. In DNA, the CDR3 is TGTGCCAGCAGGGAGGGCCACGCAGATACGCAGTATTTT.

The genes are TRBV9 and TRBJ2-3; 15 bases are a match to TRBD2. Trimming took 2 bases from V and 7 from J; bases not matched to a gene: 14. From germline, CDR1 is SGDLS and CDR2 YYNGEE. This CDR3 is built from 19 residues. The CDR3 protein is CASSVGGLAGGIGQNTQYF. The CDR3 DNA reads TGTGCCAGCAGCGTGGGTGGACTAGCGGGAGGGATCGGCCAAAATACGCAGTATTTT.

The chain employs TRBV19 and TRBJ1-5; 7 bases agree with TRBD1. The CDR3 runs 15 residues. From germline, CDR1 is LNHDA and CDR2 SQIVND (reference sequence). V trimming: 4 bases; J trimming: 2 bases; junction bases outside the gene matches: 5. CDR3 DNA sequence: TGTGCCAGTAGTACCAGGGGGTATGGCAATCAGCCCCAGCATTTT. It is translated as CASSTRGYGNQPQHF.

The chain uses TRBV25-1 and TRBJ2-3; 7 bases are a match to TRBD2. CDR1 is MGHDK, CDR2 SYGVNS, per germline. V lost 1 base to trimming and J lost 4 bases; unmatched junction nucleotides: 14. The CDR3 is 18 amino acids. The CDR3, as DNA: TGTGCCAGCAGTGAATCCCCCCCTGAATCAGGGAGGGCAGATACGCAGTATTTT. Encoded protein: CASSESPPESGRADTQYF.

The V call is TRBV6-5, the J call TRBJ2-1, with 13 bases lining up with TRBD2. Germline trimming cut 6 bases from V and 6 bases from J; bases unmatched to any gene: 5. The germline CDR1 and CDR2 sequences are MNHEY and SVGAGI. The CDR3 runs 15 residues. The CDR3: CASSPGLAGVNEQFF. The CDR3 DNA follows: TGTGCCAGCAGCCCCGGACTAGCGGGAGTCAATGAGCAGTTCTTC.

CDR3 protein: CASSPDSEAYGYTF. The DNA for the CDR3 is TGTGCCAGCTCACCAGACAGCGAGGCCTATGGCTACACCTTC. V and J are TRBV18 and TRBJ1-2; possibly TRBD1 for D (5 bases). The CDR3 length is 14 residues. The germline V and J ends were trimmed by 2 bases and 4 bases, with 11 bases remaining between them. The germline gives CDR1 KGHSH, CDR2 LQKENI. Full variable domain (outside the CDR3, taken from reference TRBV18 and TRBJ1-2): NAGVMQNPRHLVRRRGQEARLRCSPMKGHSHVYWYRQLPEEGLKFMVYLQKENIIDESGMPKERFSAEFPKEGPSILRIQQVVRGDSAAYFCASSPDSEAYGYTFGSGTRLTVV.

The chain has TRBV5-4 and TRBJ1-1; D call uncertain. The CDR3 runs to 14 residues. V lost 4 bases and J lost 4, with 14 bases in between. Germline-derived CDR1 and CDR2 are SGHNT and YYREEE (reference sequence). The DNA of the CDR3 is TGTGCCAGCAGCCCCGCGGGTCGGGCCACTGAAGCTTTCTTT. It yields the protein CASSPAGRATEAFF.

This chain links TRBV11-3 with TRBJ1-1; D remains unclear. The CDR3 loop spans 12 amino acids. Deletions cut 4 bases from V and 8 bases from J, with 11 bases between. Germline CDR1 reads SGHNT; CDR2 reads YENEEA. The CDR3 here is CASSSGVREAFF. The DNA for the CDR3 is TGTGCCAGCAGCTCCGGAGTGAGAGAAGCTTTCTTT.

The V and J genes are TRBV4-1 and TRBJ2-7; TRBD2 agrees at 7 bases. This CDR3 spans 15 amino acids. Germline V gene data show CDR1 as MGHRA and CDR2 as YSYEKL. Trimming at V came to 4 bases and at J to 1 base, leaving 7 bases not matched to a gene. CDR3 residues: CASSLRREGSYEQYF. The CDR3 bases are TGCGCCAGCAGCCTACGGAGGGAGGGATCCTACGAGCAGTACTTC.

The V and J genes are TRBV28 and TRBJ2-7; D is perhaps TRBD1 (5 bases). This CDR3 spans 16 amino acids. Trimming pared 6 bases from V and 1 base from J, leaving 19 bases between. Germline V lookup: CDR1 MDHEN, CDR2 SYDVKM. CDR3 loop: CASRGHFVVTSYEQYF. The CDR3, as DNA: TGTGCCAGCAGAGGACACTTTGTTGTCACTTCCTACGAGCAGTACTTC.

This chain links TRBV7-9 with TRBJ1-3, with D perhaps TRBD1 (6 bases). From germline, CDR1 is SEHNR and CDR2 FQNEAQ (reference sequence). This CDR3 is built from 16 residues. Trimming took off 7 bases at V and 2 bases at J, with 18 bases between the two ends. Written as DNA, the CDR3 is TGTGCCAGCACCTTGGGGGCAGGGGAGACTGGAAACACCATATATTTT. Protein: CASTLGAGETGNTIYF.

The chain links TRBV5-1 to TRBJ2-7; D is possibly TRBD1 (5 bases). The CDR3 sequence is 16 residues long. Per germline, CDR1 SGHRS and CDR2 YFSETQ. V lost 0 bases and J lost 2, with 15 bases in between. The CDR3 is CASSLGVFVQAYEQYF. The CDR3 DNA follows: TGCGCCAGCAGCTTGGGAGTTTTTGTACAGGCCTACGAGCAGTACTTC.

This rearrangement joins TRBV27 to TRBJ2-7; TRBD1 aligns across 10 bases. J was trimmed by 3 bases and V by 3 bases; bases with no gene match: 2. There are 14 residues in the CDR3. Per germline, CDR1 MNHEY and CDR2 SMNVEV (reference sequence). The CDR3 coding sequence is TGTGCCAGCAGTTTCCGGGACAGGGGCTACGAGCAGTACTTC. As protein: CASSFRDRGYEQYF.

On this clone itself: Mismatch with germline at one junction end may stem from a read error. The chain recombines TRBV7-7 with TRBJ2-5; possibly TRBD1 for D (5 bases). The CDR3 has 15 amino acids. Germline V gene lookup returns CDR1 SSHAT and CDR2 FNYEAQ (reference sequence). The DNA of the CDR3 is TGTGCTAGCAGCTTAGCAGGGCAGGGCCAAGAGACCCAGTACTTC. Its protein product is CASSLAGQGQETQYF.

In this sample, this clone turned up once. V is TRBV4-2 and J is TRBJ2-7; TRBD2 matches at 8 bases. CDR3 length: 15 residues. V gave up 7 bases and J gave up 4 bases; unmatched junction bases: 12. The V gene's germline CDR1 is LGHNA and CDR2 YNFKEQ. DNA of the CDR3: TGTGCCAGCACCTTGACCGCGGGAGGTGATTACGAGCAGTACTTC. As protein: CASTLTAGGDYEQYF.

This clone was seen a handful of times. The CDR3 sequence: CASSLDSSQYNEQFF. CDR3 DNA sequence: TGTGCCAGCTCCCTAGACAGTTCTCAATACAATGAGCAGTTCTTC. This rearrangement joins TRBV18 to TRBJ2-1, with D possibly matching TRBD1 (5 bases). V was clipped by 6 bases and J by 4 bases, with 16 bases between them. Germline V gives CDR1 KGHSH, CDR2 LQKENI. The CDR3 is 15 amino acids.